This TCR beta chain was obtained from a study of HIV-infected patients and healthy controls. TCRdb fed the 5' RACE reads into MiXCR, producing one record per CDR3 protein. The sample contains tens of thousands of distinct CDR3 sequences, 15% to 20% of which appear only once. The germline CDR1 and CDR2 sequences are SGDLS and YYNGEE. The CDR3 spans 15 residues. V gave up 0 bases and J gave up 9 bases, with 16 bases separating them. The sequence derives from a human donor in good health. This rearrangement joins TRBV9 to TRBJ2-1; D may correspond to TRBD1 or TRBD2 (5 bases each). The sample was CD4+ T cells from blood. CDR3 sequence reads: CASSVEAVPRGEQFF. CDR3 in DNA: TGTGCCAGCAGCGTAGAGGCGGTCCCGAGGGGTGAGCAGTTCTTC.